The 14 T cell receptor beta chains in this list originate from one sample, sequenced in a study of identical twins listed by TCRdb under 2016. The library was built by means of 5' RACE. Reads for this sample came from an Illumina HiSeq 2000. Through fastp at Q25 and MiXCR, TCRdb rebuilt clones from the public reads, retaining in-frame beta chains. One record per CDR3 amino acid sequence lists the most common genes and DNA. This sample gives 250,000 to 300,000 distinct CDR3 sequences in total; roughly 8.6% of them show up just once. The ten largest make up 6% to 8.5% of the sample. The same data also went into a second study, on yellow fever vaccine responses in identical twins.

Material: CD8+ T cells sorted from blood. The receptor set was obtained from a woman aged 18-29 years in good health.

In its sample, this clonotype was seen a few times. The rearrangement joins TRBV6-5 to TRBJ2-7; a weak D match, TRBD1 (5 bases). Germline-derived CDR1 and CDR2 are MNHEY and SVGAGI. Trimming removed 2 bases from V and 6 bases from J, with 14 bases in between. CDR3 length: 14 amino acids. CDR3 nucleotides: TGTGCCAGCAGTTACCTCATAGGGGTCAGCGAGCAGTACTTC. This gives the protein CASSYLIGVSEQYF.

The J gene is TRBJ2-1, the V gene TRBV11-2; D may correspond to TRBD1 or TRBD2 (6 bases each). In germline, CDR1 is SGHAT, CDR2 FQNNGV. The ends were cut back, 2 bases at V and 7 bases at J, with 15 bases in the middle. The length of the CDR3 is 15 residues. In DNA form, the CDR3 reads TGTGCCAGCAGCTTAAGTGGGGGGCGACCGAATGAGCAGTTCTTC. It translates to CASSLSGGRPNEQFF.

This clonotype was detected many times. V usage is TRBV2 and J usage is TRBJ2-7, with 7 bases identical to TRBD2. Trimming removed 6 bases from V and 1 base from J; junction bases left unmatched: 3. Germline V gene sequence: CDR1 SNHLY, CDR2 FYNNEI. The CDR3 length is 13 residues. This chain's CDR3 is CASSASGSYEQYF. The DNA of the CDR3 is TGTGCCAGCAGCGCTAGCGGATCCTACGAGCAGTACTTC.

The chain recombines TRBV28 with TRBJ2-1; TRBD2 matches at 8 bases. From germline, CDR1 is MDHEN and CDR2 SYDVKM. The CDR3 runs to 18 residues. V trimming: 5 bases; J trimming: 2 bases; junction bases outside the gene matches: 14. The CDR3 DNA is TGTGCCAGCAGTCCCCCCCCTTGGGCGGGAGGCGCCTACAATGAGCAGTTCTTC. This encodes CASSPPPWAGGAYNEQFF.

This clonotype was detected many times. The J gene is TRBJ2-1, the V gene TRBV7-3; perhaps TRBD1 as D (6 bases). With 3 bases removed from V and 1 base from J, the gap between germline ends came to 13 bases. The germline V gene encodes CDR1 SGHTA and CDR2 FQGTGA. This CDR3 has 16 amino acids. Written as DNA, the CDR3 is TGTGCCAGCAGCTTGGGCCTCAGGGGATCCTACAATGAGCAGTTCTTC. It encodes CASSLGLRGSYNEQFF.

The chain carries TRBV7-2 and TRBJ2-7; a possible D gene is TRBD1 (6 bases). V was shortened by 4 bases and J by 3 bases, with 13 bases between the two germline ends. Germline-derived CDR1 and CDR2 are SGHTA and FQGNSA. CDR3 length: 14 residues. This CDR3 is CASSSTTGLYEQYF. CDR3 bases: TGTGCCAGCAGCTCAACGACAGGCCTCTACGAGCAGTACTTC.

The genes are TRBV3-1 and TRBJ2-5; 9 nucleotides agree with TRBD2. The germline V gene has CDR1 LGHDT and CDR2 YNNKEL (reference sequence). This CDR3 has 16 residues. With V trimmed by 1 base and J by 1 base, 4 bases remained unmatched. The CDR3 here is CASSQVSGRLQETQYF. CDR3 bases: TGTGCCAGCAGCCAAGTGAGCGGGAGGCTCCAAGAGACCCAGTACTTC.

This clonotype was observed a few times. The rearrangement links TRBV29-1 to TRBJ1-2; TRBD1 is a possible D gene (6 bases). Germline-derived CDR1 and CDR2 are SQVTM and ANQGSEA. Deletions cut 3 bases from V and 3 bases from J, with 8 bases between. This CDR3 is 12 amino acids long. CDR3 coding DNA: TGCAGCGTTGAGGGGACACACTATGGCTACACCTTC. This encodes CSVEGTHYGYTF.

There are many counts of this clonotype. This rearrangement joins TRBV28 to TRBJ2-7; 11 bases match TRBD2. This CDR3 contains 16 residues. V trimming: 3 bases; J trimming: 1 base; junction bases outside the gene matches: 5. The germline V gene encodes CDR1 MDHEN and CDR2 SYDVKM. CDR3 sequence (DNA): TGTGCCAGCAGTTTGGGGCTAGCGGGAGGATCCTACGAGCAGTACTTC. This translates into CASSLGLAGGSYEQYF. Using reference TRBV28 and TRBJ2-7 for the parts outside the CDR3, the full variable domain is DVKVTQSSRYLVKRTGEKVFLECVQDMDHENMFWYRQDPGLGLRLIYFSYDVKMKEKGDIPEGYSVSREKKERFSLILESASTNQTSMYLCASSLGLAGGSYEQYFGPGTRLTVT.

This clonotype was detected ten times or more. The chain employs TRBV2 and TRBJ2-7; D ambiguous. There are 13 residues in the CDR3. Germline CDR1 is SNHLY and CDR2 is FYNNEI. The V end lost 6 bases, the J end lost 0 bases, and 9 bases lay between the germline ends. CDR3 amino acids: CASRGSSSYEQYF. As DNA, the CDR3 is TGTGCCAGCAGAGGCAGCAGCTCCTACGAGCAGTACTTC. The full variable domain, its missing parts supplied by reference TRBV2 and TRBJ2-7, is EPEVTQTPSHQVTQMGQEVILRCVPISNHLYFYWYRQILGQKVEFLVSFYNNEISEKSEIFDDQFSVERPDGSNFTLKIRSTKLEDSAMYFCASRGSSSYEQYFGPGTRLTVT.

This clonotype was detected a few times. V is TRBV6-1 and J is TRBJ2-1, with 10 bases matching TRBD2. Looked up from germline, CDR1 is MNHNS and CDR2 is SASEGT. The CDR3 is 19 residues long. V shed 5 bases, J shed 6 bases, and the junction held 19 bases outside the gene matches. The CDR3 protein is CASSPAGSGGLLSSNEQFF. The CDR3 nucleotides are TGTGCCAGCAGTCCCGCGGGTAGCGGGGGGCTTCTCTCATCCAATGAGCAGTTCTTC.

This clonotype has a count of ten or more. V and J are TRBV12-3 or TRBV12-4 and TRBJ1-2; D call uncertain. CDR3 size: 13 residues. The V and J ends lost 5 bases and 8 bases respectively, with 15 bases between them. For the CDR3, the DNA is TGTGCCAGCAGTCGGCCGGGGTATCAGGGCTACACCTTC. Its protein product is CASSRPGYQGYTF.

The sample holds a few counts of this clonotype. The CDR3 here is CASSPGTSGSPGELFF. The CDR3 nucleotides read TGCGCCAGCAGCCCCGGGACTAGCGGGAGTCCCGGGGAGCTGTTTTTT. The chain uses TRBV4-3 and TRBJ2-2; 14 bases match TRBD2. Germline CDR1 is LGHNA and CDR2 is YSLEER. This CDR3 spans 16 amino acids. Trimming took 4 bases from V and 6 from J; bases not matched to a gene: 4.

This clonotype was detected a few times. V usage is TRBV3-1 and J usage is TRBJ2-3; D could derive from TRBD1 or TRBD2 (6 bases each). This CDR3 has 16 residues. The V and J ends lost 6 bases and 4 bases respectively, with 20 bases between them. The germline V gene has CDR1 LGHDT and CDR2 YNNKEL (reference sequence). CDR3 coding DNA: TGTGCCAGCAGTCAACGTCTTGGGGGGCAGGCAGATACGCAGTATTTT. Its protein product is CASSQRLGGQADTQYF.